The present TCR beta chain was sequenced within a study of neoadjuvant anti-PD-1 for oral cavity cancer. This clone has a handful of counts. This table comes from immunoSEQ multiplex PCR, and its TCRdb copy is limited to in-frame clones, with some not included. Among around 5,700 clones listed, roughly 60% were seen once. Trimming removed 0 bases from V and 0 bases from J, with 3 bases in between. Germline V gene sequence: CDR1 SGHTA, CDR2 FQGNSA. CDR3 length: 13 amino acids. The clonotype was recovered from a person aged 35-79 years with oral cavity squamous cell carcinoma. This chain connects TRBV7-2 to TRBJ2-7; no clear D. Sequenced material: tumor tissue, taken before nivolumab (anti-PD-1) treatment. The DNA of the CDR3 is TGTGCCAGCAGCTTAGCGTTCTCCTACGAGCAGTACTTC. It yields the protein CASSLAFSYEQYF. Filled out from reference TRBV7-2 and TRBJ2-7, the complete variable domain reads GAGVSQSPSNKVTEKGKDVELRCDPISGHTALYWYRQSLGQGLEFLIYFQGNSAPDKSGLPSDRFSAERTGGSVSTLTIQRTQQEDSAVYLCASSLAFSYEQYFGPGTRLTVT.